These 22 T cell receptor beta chains share one sample of origin, sequenced in a study of T cells in tumors after PD-1 blockade. TCRdb's table, derived via immunoSEQ multiplex PCR, lists solely in-frame clones and lacks some. The sample comprises about 60,000 clones, less than 85% of which are singletons, and about 4.8% rests with the top ten. Sequencing used PBMCs, obtained after anti-PD-1 treatment. The source is a human donor with basal cell carcinoma.

The chain recombines TRBV5-4 with TRBJ2-1; a possible D gene is TRBD1 (7 bases). The V and J ends lost 2 bases and 5 bases respectively, with 14 bases between them. Germline V gene data show CDR1 as SGHNT and CDR2 as YYREEE (reference sequence). The CDR3 loop spans 15 amino acids. The CDR3 sequence is CASSFRQGGHNEQFF. As DNA, the CDR3 is TGTGCCAGCAGCTTTCGACAGGGAGGACACAATGAGCAGTTCTTC. Drawing the rest from reference TRBV5-4 and TRBJ2-1, the complete variable domain is ETGVTQSPTHLIKTRGQQVTLRCSSQSGHNTVSWYQQALGQGPQFIFQYYREEENGRGNFPPRFSGLQFPNYSSELNVNALELDDSALYLCASSFRQGGHNEQFFGPGTRLTVL.

The chain employs TRBV2 and TRBJ2-7; D ambiguous. Germline V gives CDR1 SNHLY, CDR2 FYNNEI. The CDR3 contains 12 residues. Trimming cost V 10 bases and J 2 bases, with 12 bases left between them. This chain's CDR3 is CAILLTAYEQYF. The CDR3 region has the DNA TGTGCCATCCTCCTAACAGCCTACGAGCAGTACTTC.

This clone was recorded a few times. This chain's CDR3 is CASSDRVGSLHF. The CDR3 DNA sequence: TGTGCCAGCAGCGACAGAGTGGGAAGCCTCCACTTT. This rearrangement joins TRBV7-8 to TRBJ1-6, with TRBD1 as a possible D gene (5 bases). The V gene's germline CDR1 is SGHVS and CDR2 FQNEAQ. V dropped 5 bases and J dropped 15 bases, with 14 bases sitting between them. This CDR3 comprises 12 residues. The full variable domain, rest sourced from reference TRBV7-8 and TRBJ1-6, is GAGVSQSPRYKVAKRGQDVALRCDPISGHVSLFWYQQALGQGPEFLTYFQNEAQLDKSGLPSDRFFAERPEGSVSTLKIQRTQQEDSAVYLCASSDRVGSLHFGNGTRLTVT.

This clone has a handful of counts. The J gene is TRBJ1-5, the V gene TRBV5-6, with D perhaps TRBD1 (5 bases). The CDR3 spans 13 residues. Germline CDR1 reads SGHDT; CDR2 reads YYEEEE. V lost 4 bases, J lost 2 bases, and 7 bases lay in between. CDR3 in DNA: TGTGCCAGCAGCGACAGAGGCAATCAGCCCCAGCATTTT. This gives the protein CASSDRGNQPQHF. Variable domain in full (rest from reference TRBV5-6 and TRBJ1-5): DAGVTQSPTHLIKTRGQQVTLRCSPKSGHDTVSWYQQALGQGPQFIFQYYEEEERQRGNFPDRFSGHQFPNYSSELNVNALLLGDSALYLCASSDRGNQPQHFGDGTRLSIL.

The gene calls are TRBV7-2 and TRBJ1-6, with D uncertain. Trimming removed 0 bases from V and 3 bases from J, with 12 bases in between. The CDR3 has 17 residues. In germline, CDR1 is SGHTA, CDR2 FQGNSA. CDR3 nucleotides: TGTGCCAGCAGCTTAGCTTACCGGGAGCTCTATAATTCACCCCTCCACTTT. Translating gives CASSLAYRELYNSPLHF.

The V and J genes are TRBV19 and TRBJ2-3, with 10 bases fitting TRBD2. This CDR3 has 18 residues. Per the germline V gene, CDR1 is LNHDA and CDR2 is SQIVND (reference sequence). The V gene end was trimmed by 3 bases and the J gene end by 0 bases; junction bases not matched to a gene: 9. CDR3 sequence: CASSMQASGGLSTDTQYF. CDR3 nucleotide sequence: TGTGCCAGTAGTATGCAGGCTAGCGGGGGCCTGAGCACAGATACGCAGTATTTT.

The CDR3 sequence: CACGEDRGTSGNTIYF. The DNA for the CDR3 is TGTGCCTGTGGGGAGGACAGGGGCACCTCTGGAAACACCATATATTTT. This chain links TRBV2 with TRBJ1-3; 9 nucleotides line up with TRBD1. This CDR3 comprises 16 residues. CDR1 and CDR2 (germline): SNHLY, FYNNEI. Trimming removed 11 bases from V and 0 bases from J; junction bases left unmatched: 11. Drawing the rest from reference TRBV2 and TRBJ1-3, the complete variable domain is EPEVTQTPSHQVTQMGQEVILRCVPISNHLYFYWYRQILGQKVEFLVSFYNNEISEKSEIFDDQFSVERPDGSNFTLKIRSTKLEDSAMYFCACGEDRGTSGNTIYFGEGSWLTVV.

J is TRBJ2-3 and V is TRBV2; 8 nucleotides align to TRBD2. Looked up from germline, CDR1 is SNHLY and CDR2 is FYNNEI. V was clipped by 5 bases and J by 3 bases; unmatched bases: 7. CDR3 length equals 15 residues. CDR3 sequence (DNA): TGTGCCAGCAGTCGGTCGCGGGGGGTTACAGATACGCAGTATTTT. It codes for CASSRSRGVTDTQYF.

The chain combines TRBV10-2 with TRBJ1-6; 7 bases match TRBD1. The J segment lost 6 bases and the V segment lost 4 bases, leaving 3 bases of the junction unmatched. Per germline, CDR1 WSHSY and CDR2 SAAADI. CDR3 length equals 14 residues. The CDR3 spells CASSADRVNSPLHF. DNA for the CDR3: TGCGCCAGCAGTGCCGACAGGGTTAATTCACCCCTCCACTTT.

The chain joins TRBV28 to TRBJ2-7; 9 nucleotides agree with TRBD1. CDR3 length: 14 amino acids. Germline V gives CDR1 MDHEN, CDR2 SYDVKM. After removal of 5 bases from V and 5 bases from J, the junction contained 7 bases not matched to a gene. The DNA of the CDR3 is TGTGCCAGCAGTACCTACAGGGGGCAAAACGAGCAGTACTTC. It encodes CASSTYRGQNEQYF.

This clone has only a few counts. This sequence joins TRBV28 and TRBJ2-5; 9 bases agree with TRBD1. J gave up 4 bases and V 3 bases, and 3 bases lay outside the gene matches. The CDR3 totals 14 residues. The germline V gene has CDR1 MDHEN and CDR2 SYDVKM. This CDR3 is CASSLGQGIETQYF. CDR3 DNA sequence: TGTGCCAGCAGTTTGGGACAGGGAATAGAGACCCAGTACTTC. The variable domain in full, with the rest retrieved from reference TRBV28 and TRBJ2-5, is DVKVTQSSRYLVKRTGEKVFLECVQDMDHENMFWYRQDPGLGLRLIYFSYDVKMKEKGDIPEGYSVSREKKERFSLILESASTNQTSMYLCASSLGQGIETQYFGPGTRLLVL.

J is TRBJ2-7 and V is TRBV6-2 or TRBV6-3; TRBD1 matches at 10 bases. Germline assignment: CDR1 MNHEY and CDR2 SVGEGT. The V and J ends lost 4 bases and 6 bases, in that order; junction bases with no gene match: 6. This CDR3 comprises 14 residues. The CDR3 DNA reads as TGTGCCAGCAGTTCTGGGACAGGGGCGAGCGAGCAGTACTTC. Amino acids: CASSSGTGASEQYF.

This sequence joins TRBV30 and TRBJ1-6; D is perhaps TRBD1 (5 bases). This CDR3 is 15 amino acids long. CDR1 is GTSNPN and CDR2 is SVGIG in the germline V gene (reference sequence). Deletions cut 5 bases from V and 6 bases from J, with 17 bases between. The CDR3, as DNA: TGTGCCTGGCGAGGACAACAAAGCCGTAATTCACCCCTCCACTTT. Its translation is CAWRGQQSRNSPLHF.

This clone was seen once. J is TRBJ2-5 and V is TRBV4-1; 11 positions agree with TRBD2. Germline V gene lookup returns CDR1 MGHRA and CDR2 YSYEKL. The junction had 10 bases not matched to a gene; V was cut back by 2 bases and J by 2 bases. The CDR3 runs 18 residues. CDR3 coding DNA: TGCGCCAGCAGCCAAAAACTAGCGGGGGTATCCGGGCAAGAGACCCAGTACTTC. As protein: CASSQKLAGVSGQETQYF.

The chain links TRBV30 to TRBJ2-7; tentatively, D is TRBD2 (5 bases). Germline assignment: CDR1 GTSNPN and CDR2 SVGIG (reference sequence). The V end lost 6 bases, the J end lost 2 bases, and 11 bases lay between the germline ends. The CDR3 has 12 amino acids. This CDR3 reads CACNRGTYEQYF. In nucleotides, the CDR3 is TGTGCCTGTAACCGGGGAACCTACGAGCAGTACTTC.

The table lists this clone with a few counts. The genes are TRBV7-9 and TRBJ2-1, with 10 bases identical to TRBD2. Germline assignment: CDR1 SEHNR and CDR2 FQNEAQ (reference sequence). The junction had 6 bases not matched to a gene; V was cut back by 1 base and J by 6 bases. This CDR3 contains 16 residues. The CDR3 here is CASSLDSAGGINEQFF. CDR3 coding DNA: TGTGCCAGCAGCTTAGACTCAGCGGGGGGGATCAATGAGCAGTTCTTC.

The V gene is TRBV4-1, the J gene TRBJ2-3, with D perhaps TRBD2 (6 bases). V lost 4 bases and J 0 bases, leaving 14 bases between the germline ends. The CDR3 sequence is 16 residues long. CDR1 and CDR2 from the germline V gene are MGHRA and YSYEKL. CDR3 protein: CASSPLAVTSTDTQYF. In DNA form, the CDR3 reads TGCGCCAGCAGCCCATTAGCGGTCACTAGCACAGATACGCAGTATTTT.

This sequence joins TRBV9 and TRBJ1-1, with TRBD1 identical over 9 bases. Germline values: CDR1 SGDLS, CDR2 YYNGEE. J was trimmed by 3 bases and V by 5 bases; bases with no gene match: 5. There are 14 residues in the CDR3. CDR3 nucleotide sequence: TGTGCCAGCAGGAGGACAGGGGTGGACACTGAAGCTTTCTTT. It specifies CASRRTGVDTEAFF.

The rearrangement joins TRBV30 to TRBJ1-5; maybe TRBD1 (5 bases). V was clipped by 3 bases and J by 0 bases, with 12 bases between them. The CDR3 is 15 amino acids. CDR1 GTSNPN and CDR2 SVGIG come from the germline V gene (reference sequence). CDR3 sequence: CAWSASGYSNQPQHF. DNA of the CDR3: TGTGCCTGGAGCGCCTCAGGGTATAGCAATCAGCCCCAGCATTTT.

This chain uses TRBV27 with TRBJ2-7; TRBD1 might be the D (6 bases). Germline loops: CDR1 MNHEY, CDR2 SMNVEV (reference sequence). This CDR3 contains 14 residues. The V and J ends lost 5 bases and 1 base respectively, with 12 bases between them. CDR3 nucleotides: TGTGCCAGCAGTCTCCAGGGGCGGTCCTACGAGCAGTACTTC. Translated, it gives CASSLQGRSYEQYF.

To note about this clone: An end of the junction does not agree with germline; a read error may underlie this. This rearrangement joins TRBV19 to TRBJ1-5, with D possibly being TRBD1 (6 bases). Germline loops: CDR1 LNHDA, CDR2 SQIVND (reference sequence). The CDR3 totals 17 residues. The CDR3 DNA reads TGTGCCAGTAGTTTAGAAAGGGGAATAAAGGGGGTTCAGCCCCAGCATTTT. Translated: CASSLERGIKGVQPQHF.

This chain joins TRBV7-2 and TRBJ1-5; D not certain. The germline V gene encodes CDR1 SGHTA and CDR2 FQGNSA. V gave up 5 bases and J gave up 3 bases, with 11 bases separating them. The CDR3 is 14 amino acids. The DNA of the CDR3 is TGTGCCAGCAGCCCTAGAGGCCCCAATCAGCCCCAGCATTTT. Its translation is CASSPRGPNQPQHF. The whole variable domain, remainder taken from reference TRBV7-2 and TRBJ1-5, is GAGVSQSPSNKVTEKGKDVELRCDPISGHTALYWYRQSLGQGLEFLIYFQGNSAPDKSGLPSDRFSAERTGGSVSTLTIQRTQQEDSAVYLCASSPRGPNQPQHFGDGTRLSIL.